Listed below are T cell receptor beta chains from one sample, sequenced in a study of cytomegalovirus exposure and HLA in healthy donors. This table comes from immunoSEQ multiplex PCR, and its TCRdb copy is limited to in-frame clones, with some not included. The sample holds roughly 180,000 clones, roughly 86% seen once. The specimen sequenced was PBMCs. The receptors derive from a man aged 30-40 years in good health and CMV-seropositive. Both conserved end residues are part of each CDR3. The D gene is left open where the match is weak. Size is stated for part of the rows, as once, few or many counts, or as a class when the clone is expanded.

>once|TRBJ1-2|TRBV7-6|TRBD1
TGTGCCAGCAGCTTAAGTCGAACAGGGGAAGGCTACACCTTC
CASSLSRTGEGYTF
>once|TRBJ1-5|TRBV4-1|NA
TGCGCCAGCAGCCCCGGTTGGTGGAATCAGCCCCAGCATTTT
CASSPGWWNQPQHF
>NA|TRBJ2-7|TRBV27|NA
TGTGCCAGCAGTTTAGACGGCTACGAGCAGTACTTC
CASSLDGYEQYF
>NA|TRBJ1-1|TRBV19|TRBD1
TGTGCCAGTAGTCGACAGGGGACGAACACTGAAGCTTTCTTT
CASSRQGTNTEAFF
>NA|TRBJ1-3|TRBV27|NA
TGTGCCAGCAGCCGCTTATCAGGGATATCTGGAAACACCATATATTTT
CASSRLSGISGNTIYF
>NA|TRBJ2-7|TRBV7-2|NA
TGTGCCAGCAGCTCACCGACGAGGAGGCACGAGCAGTACTTC
CASSSPTRRHEQYF
>NA|TRBJ1-4|TRBV28|TRBD1
TGTGCCAGCAGTACCTCGGACAGGGGAGTAACTGAAAAACTGTTTTTT
CASSTSDRGVTEKLFF
>NA|TRBJ2-1|TRBV27|NA
TGTGCCAGCACTCTTGGCTATGAGCAGTTCTTC
CASTLGYEQFF
>NA|TRBJ2-7|TRBV15|NA
TGTGCCACCAGCTTACGGGGGAGCTCCTACGAGCAGTACTTC
CATSLRGSSYEQYF
>few|TRBJ1-5|TRBV28|TRBD1
TGTGCCAGCAGCCCACAGGGGGCGTATAATCAGCCCCAGCATTTT
CASSPQGAYNQPQHF
>NA|TRBJ1-6|TRBV30|NA
TGTGCCTGGTCCGACAGGCAAAATTCACCCCTCCACTTT
CAWSDRQNSPLHF
>NA|TRBJ1-4|TRBV7-2|NA
TGTGCCAGCAGCTTGAGCCAGGTTAATGAAAAACTGTTTTTT
CASSLSQVNEKLFF
>NA|TRBJ1-1|TRBV30|NA
TGTGCCTGGAGTCCGCTCTGGGGGGCTAACACTGAAGCTTTCTTT
CAWSPLWGANTEAFF
>few|TRBJ1-4|TRBV30|NA
TGTGCCTCCCGGGGCAGGAGTAATGAAAAACTGTTTTTT
CASRGRSNEKLFF
>NA|TRBJ2-5|TRBV6-1|NA
TGTGCCAGCAGGGCGGGACAAGAGACCCAGTACTTC
CASRAGQETQYF
>NA|TRBJ2-3|TRBV6-1|TRBD2
TGTGCCAGCAGTGCCAGCGGGAGGTGGGATACGCAGTATTTT
CASSASGRWDTQYF
>NA|TRBJ1-2|TRBV19|NA
TGTGCCAGTAGTAATCGGGGGGCGCGTGGCTACACCTTC
CASSNRGARGYTF
>NA|TRBJ2-5|TRBV6-6|NA
TGTGCCAGCAGTTACTCGGGCAGGGAAGAGACCCAGTACTTC
CASSYSGREETQYF
>NA|TRBJ2-5|TRBV5-1|NA
TGCGCCAGCAGCTTGGGATTAGCGGAGGGAGAGACCCAGTACTTC
CASSLGLAEGETQYF
>NA|TRBJ2-7|TRBV19|NA
TGTGCCAGTAGACTAACAGGGAGCTACGAGCAGTACTTC
CASRLTGSYEQYF
>NA|TRBJ1-1|TRBV20-1|NA
TGCAGTGCTAGCTGGGGGTATGCTTTCTTT
CSASWGYAFF
>NA|TRBJ2-3|TRBV11-3|NA
TGTGCCAGCAGCTTCGCTCCAGGGTTCGGTACAGATACGCAGTATTTT
CASSFAPGFGTDTQYF
>once|TRBJ2-1|TRBV9|NA
TGTGCCAGCAGCGCCCCTGTCGGGGACTCCTACAATGAGCAGTTCTTC
CASSAPVGDSYNEQFF
>NA|TRBJ2-7|TRBV5-1|TRBD1
TGCGCCAGCAGCTGGGCAGGGGGCTTCTACGAGCAGTACTTC
CASSWAGGFYEQYF
>NA|TRBJ1-1|TRBV27|TRBD1
TGTGCCAGCACCCCCACCCAGGGGGCGAGCACTGAAGCTTTCTTT
CASTPTQGASTEAFF
>NA|TRBJ2-7|TRBV11-1|NA
TGTGCCAGCAGCCCTGGGAGGCACGAGCAGTACTTC
CASSPGRHEQYF
>NA|TRBJ2-3|TRBV23-1|NA
TGCGCCAGCAGCAATGGGGGCGGCGGCGATACGCAGTATTTT
CASSNGGGGDTQYF
>NA|TRBJ2-3|TRBV7-2|TRBD1
TGTGCCAGCAGCTTAGCGAGTCAGGGGGCGAATACGCAGTATTTT
CASSLASQGANTQYF
>NA|TRBJ2-3|TRBV11-1|TRBD2
TGTGCCAGCAGCTTAGTAGGGCGGGGGGGCCTGGAAGATACGCAGTATTTT
CASSLVGRGGLEDTQYF
>NA|TRBJ2-7|TRBV2|TRBD2
TGTGCCAGCGAAGCGGGGCCCTGGGAGCAGTACTTC
CASEAGPWEQYF
>once|TRBJ2-2|TRBV5-6|NA
TGTGCCAGCAGCTTGGACCGCTACACCGGGGAGCTGTTTTTT
CASSLDRYTGELFF
>NA|TRBJ2-2|TRBV6-5|NA
TGTGCCAGCAGTTACGTGATGGGCGCCGACACCGGGGAGCTGTTTTTT
CASSYVMGADTGELFF
>NA|TRBJ2-7|TRBV28|NA
TGTGCCAGCAGACCCCTGGCTGCAGGGGGGTTGATATTTGGGGAGCAGTACTTC
CASRPLAAGGLIFGEQYF
>NA|TRBJ1-5|TRBV5-1|NA
TGCGCCAGCAGCTTGGGGCCTAGCGGCGATCAGCCCCAGCATTTT
CASSLGPSGDQPQHF
>NA|TRBJ2-1|TRBV14|TRBD2
TGTGCCAGCAGCCCCCTGTTTGGGACTAGCGCAGACAATGAGCAGTTCTTC
CASSPLFGTSADNEQFF
>many|TRBJ2-7|TRBV7-2|NA
TGTGCCAGCAGCCAGATCGCGGGGACCTACGAGCAGTACTTC
CASSQIAGTYEQYF
>NA|TRBJ1-2|TRBV30|NA
TGTGCCTCGTTAAGGGGAAGCTTGAACTATGGCTACACCTTC
CASLRGSLNYGYTF